The T cell receptor (beta chain) under discussion was sequenced for a study of T cells in Graves' hyperthyroidism and ophthalmopathy. This clonotype occurred many times. V was trimmed by 6 bases and J by 2 bases, leaving 13 bases between them. The CDR3 has 14 residues. Researchers amplified the TCR beta CDR3 regions from RNA transcripts. The HTBI set primed first-round TCR CDR3 RT-PCR. A single record per CDR3 protein comes from TCRdb applying MiXCR to the multiplex PCR reads. Here the sample spans 650,000 to 850,000 distinct CDR3 sequences, around 20% being singletons. The J gene is TRBJ2-5, the V gene TRBV12-3 or TRBV12-4; D gene ambiguous. The material sequenced was blood. This TCR was sampled from a woman in her fifties or sixties with Graves' hyperthyroidism that later progressed to Graves' ophthalmopathy. CDR3 sequence: CASSAVGTQETQYF. CDR3 DNA sequence: TGTGCCAGCAGCGCGGTCGGAACACAAGAGACCCAGTACTTC.